This T cell receptor beta chain was recovered during a study of T cells after yellow fever vaccination (dated by TCRdb to 2018 to 2020). Study-level background: The SMART-Seq v4 Ultra Low Input RNA kit was used to prepare libraries from fractions with low cell numbers. To follow T-cell clones before and after primary and booster YFV17D yellow fever vaccination, bulk TCR alpha and beta repertoires were sequenced over time. Two healthy male donors made up the cohort, one aged 18 to 29 years and the other aged 30 to 40 years. Blood samples were taken at several timepoints before and after primary and secondary immunization, and bulk PBMC replicates and cell subsets were isolated. What the work shows at the level of the full study, not this receptor alone: After the booster, most clones that had expanded after primary vaccination were detected again (roughly 95% of CD4 and more than 85% of CD8), suggesting broad maintenance of memory. The secondary T-cell response was weaker than the primary response but faster, peaking on day 5 instead of day 15. The study included only a couple of donors, which limits how far the findings can be generalized. Computational filtering was needed because FACS-sorted repertoires could contain abundant contaminating clonotypes from the bulk population. A small share of clonotypes occurred in both CD4 and CD8 compartments, likely arising from convergent recombination.

Synthesis of TCR cDNA relied on 5'RACE template switching, a step that introduced a universal primer site along with unique molecular identifiers. cDNA synthesis was primed from both the TCR alpha and TCR beta constant segments. Library amplification used two PCR steps, and the second PCR step added sample barcodes and sequencing adapters. Sequencing of libraries was performed on Illumina HiSeq 2500 (2x100 bp) or NovaSeq (2x150 bp). The study's processing was this. MIGEC was used to demultiplex reads and collapse the reads into UMI consensus sequences, and MiXCR was used for V(D)J alignment. Using edgeR on replicate PBMC samples, clonotypes were called vaccine-responding if FDR was below 0.01 and the log2 fold change was above 5 up to day 15. Bulk clonotypes were assigned CD4 or CD8 identity according to which sequenced CD4 or CD8 repertoire held them at higher abundance. TCRdb trimmed the raw reads at Q25, called clones with MiXCR and kept productive beta chains. Identical CDR3 proteins give one entry, which carries the most common genes and DNA. TCRdb's processing, not the study's, gives the V and J calls here. The sample records nearly 70,000 distinct CDR3 sequences, more than 6.5% of which are singletons. The ten largest clonotypes hold around a third of the sample.

According to the study, the label for this sample's treatment or condition signals: live attenuated yellow fever vaccine strain. PBMCs were isolated from peripheral blood using a standard Ficoll-Paque protocol. Dynabeads CD4 and CD8 positive selection kits were used to isolate the CD4 and CD8 T-cell fractions. TriZol was used to extract RNA from bulk PBMCs, CD4 and CD8 fractions, and dextramer-positive and dextramer-negative fractions. Based on the germline V gene (reference sequence), the CDR1 and CDR2 sequences are LNHNV and YYDKDF. The CDR3 holds 14 amino acids from the cysteine to the valine. Here the CDR3 DNA is all that survives: 42 bases in frame from base 1. V loses 5 bases, J loses 6 bases, and the germline ends lie 17 bases apart. This clonotype was seen more than once but under ten times. Its antigen remains undetermined. No base-level quality is on record; no much larger clone is a single base apart.

The material was CD8+ T cells sorted from PBMCs, obtained about 49 days after the first yellow fever vaccination. The TCR originated in a man aged 18-30 years who received the YFV17D yellow fever vaccine. The chain is made from TRBV15 and TRBJ2-7; the D gene cannot be named for sure. The sequenced DNA: TGTGCCACCAGCCGAATGGTTAGGGCGAGCGAGCAGTACGTC. It encodes CATSRMVRASEQYV.